This T cell receptor beta chain was identified during a study of shared clonotypes between healthy human individuals. Regarding the study as a whole: Read depth was anticipated to influence clonotype sharing among donors. The study drew on few donors, limiting represented genetic and exposure-history diversity.

CD8 memory merged CD45RO+ with CCR7-negative CD45RA+ TemRA cells. TCRdb's table, derived via immunoSEQ multiplex PCR, lists solely in-frame clones and lacks some. The sample consists of roughly 660,000 clones, 90% of them appearing once. Note on this clone: Its antigen remains unknown.

The CDR3 is 17 residues long. Per the germline V gene, CDR1 is MDHEN and CDR2 is SYDVKM. The V and J ends lost 2 bases and 7 bases, in that order; junction bases with no gene match: 12. The chain has TRBV28 and TRBJ1-4, with 8 nucleotides matching TRBD1. The clonotype was recovered from a man aged 18 to 35 in good health. Some clones in this sample may be carry-over from other donors' samples. The sequencing sample was made of memory CD8+ T cells from PBMCs. Described subset: CD45RO+ cells pooled with CCR7-negative TemRA cells. The CDR3 nucleotides are TGTGCCAGCAGTTTACACACGCGGAGGACAGGGAGTGAAAAACTGTTTTTT. Its translation is CASSLHTRRTGSEKLFF.